The 2 T cell receptor beta chains listed next were all sequenced from one sample in a study of graft-versus-host responses after intestinal transplantation (dated by TCRdb to the early 2020s). The meaning of the sample's time point label: cells obtained before transplantation from donor or recipient. Libraries were constructed by the immunoSEQ multiplex PCR assay. TCRdb carries this immuneACCESS record with in-frame sequences only. Its versions omit some clonotypes, under half of them owing to an unresolved V gene in the studies checked, with the rest unexplained. The sample table lists 65,000 to 90,000 clones, approximately 90% of them with a count of one. 7.6% of the sample is in the top ten clones. What these receptors recognize is not known. The source material was unstimulated CD8+ T cells sorted from spleen or lymph node cells, sampled before transplant. The receptors originated from a human donor who was the organ donor for an intestinal transplant.

Here the CDR3 reads CASSQPTGVNEQYF. The CDR3 DNA reads TGCGCCAGCAGCCAACCGACAGGGGTCAACGAGCAGTACTTC. The rearrangement joins TRBV5-1 to TRBJ2-7; 8 nucleotides align to TRBD1. This CDR3 is built from 14 residues. The ends lost 4 bases at V and 5 bases at J; junction bases unmatched: 8. CDR1 is SGHRS, CDR2 YFSETQ, per germline. The full variable domain, with the rest looked up from reference TRBV5-1 and TRBJ2-7, is KAGVTQTPRYLIKTRGQQVTLSCSPISGHRSVSWYQQTPGQGLQFLFEYFSETQRNKGNFPGRFSGRQFSNSRSEMNVSTLELGDSALYLCASSQPTGVNEQYFGPGTRLTVT.

This chain joins TRBV2 and TRBJ2-7; D unresolved. The CDR3 spans 13 residues. Germline V CDR1 and CDR2: SNHLY, FYNNEI. The V and J ends lost 4 bases and 1 base respectively, with 8 bases between them. The CDR3 region is CASSGVPSYEQYF. CDR3 coding DNA: TGTGCCAGCAGTGGGGTACCTTCCTACGAGCAGTACTTC.